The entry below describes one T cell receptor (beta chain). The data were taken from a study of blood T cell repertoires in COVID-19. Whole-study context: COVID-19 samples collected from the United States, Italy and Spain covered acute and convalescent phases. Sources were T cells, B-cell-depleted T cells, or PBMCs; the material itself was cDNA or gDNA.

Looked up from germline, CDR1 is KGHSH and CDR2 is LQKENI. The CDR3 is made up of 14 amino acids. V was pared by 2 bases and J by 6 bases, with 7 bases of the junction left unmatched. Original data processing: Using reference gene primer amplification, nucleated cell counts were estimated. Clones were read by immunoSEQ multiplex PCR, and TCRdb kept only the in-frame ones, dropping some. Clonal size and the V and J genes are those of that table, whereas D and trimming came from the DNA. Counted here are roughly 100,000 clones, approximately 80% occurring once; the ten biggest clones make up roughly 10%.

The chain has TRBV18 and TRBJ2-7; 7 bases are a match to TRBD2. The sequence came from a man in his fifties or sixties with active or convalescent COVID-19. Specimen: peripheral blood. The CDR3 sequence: CASSPTGGLVEQYF. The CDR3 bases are TGTGCCAGCTCACCAACGGGAGGCCTTGTCGAGCAGTACTTC. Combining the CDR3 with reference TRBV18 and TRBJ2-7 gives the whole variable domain NAGVMQNPRHLVRRRGQEARLRCSPMKGHSHVYWYRQLPEEGLKFMVYLQKENIIDESGMPKERFSAEFPKEGPSILRIQQVVRGDSAAYFCASSPTGGLVEQYFGPGTRLTVT.